The 26 T cell receptor beta chains below come from one sample, sequenced in a study of graft-versus-host responses after intestinal transplantation. No cognate antigen is known for these TCRs. The data were produced by immunoSEQ multiplex PCR, yet TCRdb's version contains in-frame clones alone and is incomplete. The table has about 100,000 clones, roughly 84% seen once; the top ten hold around 1%. The starting material was unstimulated CD4+ T cells sorted from spleen or lymph node cells, obtained before transplant. These receptor sequences come from a human donor who was the organ donor for an intestinal transplant.

V and J are TRBV28 and TRBJ2-4; 10 bases match TRBD1. CDR1 MDHEN and CDR2 SYDVKM come from the germline V gene. The CDR3 extends over 16 amino acids. J gave up 7 bases and V 2 bases, and 8 bases lay outside the gene matches. The DNA of the CDR3 is TGTGCCAGCAGTTTAGGTACCGGGACAGGGGTGAACATTCAGTACTTC. Its protein product is CASSLGTGTGVNIQYF.

The rearrangement links TRBV7-9 to TRBJ2-7; 9 bases are shared with TRBD1. CDR3 length: 15 residues. V lost 5 bases, J lost 6 bases, and 11 bases stayed unmatched. CDR1 and CDR2 (germline): SEHNR, FQNEAQ (reference sequence). As DNA, the CDR3 is TGTGCCAGCAGCATGACACCGGGACAGGGTGGCGAGCAGTACTTC. Protein sequence: CASSMTPGQGGEQYF.

The CDR3 is CASSSKGAENEAFF. The CDR3 region has the DNA TGTGCCAGCAGTTCCAAGGGGGCTGAAAATGAAGCTTTCTTT. This rearrangement joins TRBV27 to TRBJ1-1; 7 nucleotides match TRBD1. The CDR3 contains 14 residues. Germline V gives CDR1 MNHEY, CDR2 SMNVEV (reference sequence). The junction had 9 bases not matched to a gene; V was cut back by 4 bases and J by 7 bases.

This sequence joins TRBV6-5 and TRBJ1-5; D not resolved. This CDR3 is 15 amino acids long. Germline V gene lookup returns CDR1 MNHEY and CDR2 SVGAGI. The V end lost 6 bases, the J end lost 0 bases, and 12 bases lay between the germline ends. This CDR3 reads CASSREGLSNQPQHF. Here the CDR3 DNA reads TGTGCCAGCAGCCGTGAAGGGCTTAGCAATCAGCCCCAGCATTTT.

The genes are TRBV19 and TRBJ1-5; D is perhaps TRBD1 (6 bases). V gave up 5 bases and J gave up 7 bases, with 18 bases separating them. The CDR3 extends over 15 amino acids. CDR1 and CDR2 (germline): LNHDA, SQIVND (reference sequence). The CDR3 sequence: CASSPRGGGMQPQHF. The CDR3 coding sequence is TGTGCCAGTAGTCCTCGGGGAGGGGGGATGCAGCCCCAGCATTTT.

This clone was detected only a few times. CDR3 sequence reads: CASSLIGTGSTEAFF. The CDR3 nucleotides read TGTGCCAGCAGTTTAATCGGGACAGGGTCGACTGAAGCTTTCTTT. V usage is TRBV28 and J usage is TRBJ1-1, with TRBD1 identical over 9 bases. This CDR3 spans 15 amino acids. Germline CDR1 MDHEN, CDR2 SYDVKM. The V and J ends lost 2 bases and 5 bases, in that order; junction bases with no gene match: 6.

This chain connects TRBV5-1 to TRBJ1-1; D remains unclear. This CDR3 is 11 amino acids long. V lost 3 bases to trimming and J lost 1 base, with 1 base between them. The V gene's germline CDR1 is SGHRS and CDR2 YFSETQ. CDR3 sequence (DNA): TGCGCCAGCAGCTCGAACACTGAAGCTTTCTTT. Protein: CASSSNTEAFF. The whole variable domain, remainder taken from reference TRBV5-1 and TRBJ1-1, is KAGVTQTPRYLIKTRGQQVTLSCSPISGHRSVSWYQQTPGQGLQFLFEYFSETQRNKGNFPGRFSGRQFSNSRSEMNVSTLELGDSALYLCASSSNTEAFFGQGTRLTVV.

The V gene is TRBV9, the J gene TRBJ1-2; 11 positions match TRBD1. CDR3 length equals 15 residues. Unmatched junction bases numbered 7, after V lost 2 bases and J lost 7 bases. Germline V lookup: CDR1 SGDLS, CDR2 YYNGEE. CDR3 nucleotides: TGTGCCAGCAGCGTTGCGGGACAGGGGGATAGTGGCTACACCTTC. It codes for CASSVAGQGDSGYTF. The full variable domain, rest sourced from reference TRBV9 and TRBJ1-2, is DSGVTQTPKHLITATGQRVTLRCSPRSGDLSVYWYQQSLDQGLQFLIQYYNGEERAKGNILERFSAQQFPDLHSELNLSSLELGDSALYFCASSVAGQGDSGYTFGSGTRLTVV.

V and J are TRBV28 and TRBJ1-1; 9 bases fit TRBD1. The CDR3 is 16 residues long. The J segment lost 6 bases and the V segment lost 3 bases, leaving 11 bases of the junction unmatched. Germline V gene sequence: CDR1 MDHEN, CDR2 SYDVKM. The CDR3 sequence is CASSFPRGQGNSEAFF. In nucleotides, the CDR3 is TGTGCCAGCAGTTTTCCCCGGGGACAGGGAAACTCTGAAGCTTTCTTT. Full variable domain (rest looked up from reference TRBV28 and TRBJ1-1): DVKVTQSSRYLVKRTGEKVFLECVQDMDHENMFWYRQDPGLGLRLIYFSYDVKMKEKGDIPEGYSVSREKKERFSLILESASTNQTSMYLCASSFPRGQGNSEAFFGQGTRLTVV.

The V and J genes are TRBV19 and TRBJ2-1; TRBD2 matches 7 bases. In germline, CDR1 is LNHDA, CDR2 SQIVND (reference sequence). Losses at the gene ends were 6 bases for V and 4 bases for J; bases not matched to a gene: 6. CDR3 size: 14 residues. The CDR3 loop is CASRASGSYNEQFF. The CDR3 DNA is TGTGCCAGTAGGGCTAGCGGAAGTTACAATGAGCAGTTCTTC.

In the case of this clone: Compared with germline, one end of the junction differs, possibly owing to a read error. The sample carries other DNA sequences with the same CDR3. The rearrangement links TRBV5-4 to TRBJ1-1, with TRBD1 matching over 7 bases. Looked up from germline, CDR1 is SGHNT and CDR2 is YYREEE (reference sequence). CDR3 length equals 15 residues. DNA for the CDR3: TGTGCTAGCAGCTCACAGGGGAGGGGGAACACTGAAGCTTTCTTT. It translates to CASSSQGRGNTEAFF.

J is TRBJ1-6 and V is TRBV5-4; tentatively, D is TRBD1 (5 bases). The CDR3 has 14 amino acids. The germline V gene encodes CDR1 SGHNT and CDR2 YYREEE (reference sequence). V dropped 4 bases and J dropped 5 bases, with 10 bases sitting between them. The CDR3 DNA sequence: TGTGCCAGCAGCGTCCGACAGAATAATTCACCCCTCCACTTT. This encodes CASSVRQNNSPLHF.

This sequence joins TRBV6-5 and TRBJ1-6; a weak D match, TRBD1 (6 bases). Germline values: CDR1 MNHEY, CDR2 SVGAGI. The V end lost 5 bases, the J end lost 7 bases, and 9 bases lay between the germline ends. This CDR3 comprises 13 residues. In DNA form, the CDR3 reads TGTGCCAGCAGTCCTACAGGGAATTCACCCCTCCACTTT. Its translation: CASSPTGNSPLHF.

This clone was seen once. The chain links TRBV18 to TRBJ2-5, with a tentative D call TRBD1 (5 bases). The CDR3 runs 13 residues. CDR1 is KGHSH and CDR2 is LQKENI in the germline V gene. V lost 5 bases and J lost 2, with 9 bases in between. This CDR3 reads CASSSQGQETQYF. CDR3 coding DNA: TGTGCCAGCTCATCCCAGGGTCAAGAGACCCAGTACTTC.

The gene calls are TRBV2 and TRBJ1-2; D not certain. Germline V gene sequence: CDR1 SNHLY, CDR2 FYNNEI. Trimming removed 0 bases from V and 2 bases from J, with 7 bases in between. There are 14 residues in the CDR3. The CDR3 nucleotides read TGTGCCAGCAGTGAAGCGGGGAACAACTATGGCTACACCTTC. Encoded protein: CASSEAGNNYGYTF.

This clone was counted a single time. The CDR3 coding sequence is TGCGCCAGCAGTCCGGACAGGGGAGGCTATGGCTACACCTTC. It codes for CASSPDRGGYGYTF. This chain links TRBV10-2 with TRBJ1-2, with 9 bases lining up with TRBD1. V dropped 5 bases and J dropped 4; count of bases not matched to a gene: 5. The length of the CDR3 is 14 residues. Germline V lookup: CDR1 WSHSY, CDR2 SAAADI.

The genes are TRBV5-4 and TRBJ1-1; D not resolved. This CDR3 spans 12 amino acids. The V and J ends lost 4 bases and 8 bases respectively, with 12 bases between them. Germline-derived CDR1 and CDR2 are SGHNT and YYREEE (reference sequence). The CDR3 DNA reads as TGTGCCAGCAGCCCCGATGGCAGGGAAGCTTTCTTT. Its translation: CASSPDGREAFF. Combining the CDR3 with reference TRBV5-4 and TRBJ1-1 gives the whole variable domain ETGVTQSPTHLIKTRGQQVTLRCSSQSGHNTVSWYQQALGQGPQFIFQYYREEENGRGNFPPRFSGLQFPNYSSELNVNALELDDSALYLCASSPDGREAFFGQGTRLTVV.

The chain joins TRBV27 to TRBJ2-2, with 12 bases lining up with TRBD2. The germline V gene encodes CDR1 MNHEY and CDR2 SMNVEV (reference sequence). The CDR3 spans 21 residues. Germline trimming cut 0 bases from V and 0 bases from J; bases unmatched to any gene: 11. The CDR3 DNA reads TGTGCCAGCAGTTTATCGGCCCTCCATCTAGCGGGGGGGCCGAACACCGGGGAGCTGTTTTTT. This gives the protein CASSLSALHLAGGPNTGELFF.

This chain connects TRBV7-3 to TRBJ1-5; D may be TRBD1 (5 bases). The V gene lost 5 bases and the J gene lost 3 bases, with 26 bases spanning the gap. Germline CDR1 SGHTA, CDR2 FQGTGA. The CDR3 covers 19 residues. The CDR3 loop reads CASSVLYAADRDFNQPQHF. In nucleotides, the CDR3 is TGTGCCAGCAGCGTTCTCTATGCGGCGGACCGGGACTTCAATCAGCCCCAGCATTTT.

The chain carries TRBV9 and TRBJ1-2, with D hard to call. Trimming took off 2 bases at V and 8 bases at J, with 16 bases between the two ends. The CDR3 length is 14 residues. The germline CDR1 and CDR2 sequences are SGDLS and YYNGEE. For the CDR3, the DNA is TGTGCCAGCAGCGTCTCTGTGACCTCCTTCGGCTACACCTTC. It is translated as CASSVSVTSFGYTF.

V is TRBV6-7 and J is TRBJ1-2, with 7 bases that match TRBD1. TRBV6-7 is an ORF, with its function uncertain. V shed 2 bases and J 5 bases; nucleotides not matched to a gene: 17. This CDR3 has 18 residues. The CDR3 DNA follows: TGTGCCAGCAGTTACAACGACAGGGTTCAGGGGGGGCCTTATGGCTACACCTTC. This encodes CASSYNDRVQGGPYGYTF.

The chain links TRBV7-9 to TRBJ1-2; 12 positions match TRBD1. Germline lookup yields CDR1 SEHNR and CDR2 FQNEAQ (reference sequence). The V gene end was trimmed by 5 bases and the J gene end by 4 bases; junction bases not matched to a gene: 5. The CDR3 is 15 residues long. CDR3 in DNA: TGTGCCAGCAGCCTTGGGACAGGGGGCGTCTATGGCTACACCTTC. It specifies CASSLGTGGVYGYTF.

This clone came up once. V is TRBV5-1 and J is TRBJ1-2, with unresolved D. Germline V gene sequence: CDR1 SGHRS, CDR2 YFSETQ. The CDR3 extends over 13 amino acids. The V and J ends lost 0 bases and 1 base respectively, with 4 bases between them. The CDR3 is CASSLAGNYGYTF. CDR3 bases: TGCGCCAGCAGCTTGGCTGGTAACTATGGCTACACCTTC.

The chain is built from TRBV4-2 and TRBJ1-2, with D perhaps TRBD1 (6 bases). The V gene lost 2 bases and the J gene lost 5 bases, with 15 bases spanning the gap. The CDR3 contains 15 residues. CDR1 and CDR2 (germline): LGHNA, YNFKEQ. The CDR3 is CASSQTQGTQYGYTF. The CDR3 DNA reads TGTGCCAGCAGCCAAACTCAGGGGACACAGTATGGCTACACCTTC.

This clone has a handful of counts. The chain carries TRBV6-1 and TRBJ1-4; D unresolved. Germline CDR1 is MNHNS and CDR2 is SASEGT. Trimming took 0 bases from V and 4 from J, leaving 12 bases between them. The CDR3 covers 16 residues. The CDR3 DNA sequence: TGTGCCAGCAGTGAAGCGCTCACGGGATTTAATGAAAAACTGTTTTTT. This encodes CASSEALTGFNEKLFF.

This chain connects TRBV27 to TRBJ2-7; D could derive from TRBD1 or TRBD2 (5 bases each). V lost 6 bases, J lost 4 bases, and 16 bases lay in between. The CDR3 consists of 14 residues. The V gene's germline CDR1 is MNHEY and CDR2 SMNVEV (reference sequence). CDR3 coding DNA: TGTGCCAGCAGCCGGGACCCACTTAATTACGAGCAGTACTTC. Translation: CASSRDPLNYEQYF.